One T cell receptor beta chain is described in this entry. What it binds is unknown. Trimming stripped 0 bases from V and 3 bases from J, with 8 bases between. This CDR3 region has 14 residues. CDR1 is MNHEY and CDR2 is SVGAGI in the germline V gene. The data belong to a study of cytomegalovirus exposure and HLA in healthy donors. The study's findings and limits: Cytomegalovirus-associated status was assigned to approximately 160 TCR beta chains.

The donors were in the approximately 110-subject validation cohort; that cohort was separate from the 666-subject first cohort. Assay used: immunoSEQ multiplex PCR; TCRdb lists only in-frame clones, some missing. The sample shows roughly 140,000 clones, 85% to 90% of them seen only once. The sequence was collected from a young man in good health and CMV-seropositive. The sequenced sample was PBMCs. The chain employs TRBV6-5 and TRBJ1-1; D gene unclear. The CDR3: CASSYSSHYTEAFF. The CDR3 DNA reads as TGTGCCAGCAGTTACTCGAGTCATTACACTGAAGCTTTCTTT.